The present TCR beta chain was sequenced within a study of blood T cell dynamics during melanoma immunotherapy. For sorted CD8+ subsets, all extracted DNA was loaded. Some clones are missing from TCRdb's copy, which holds only in-frame ones; the method was immunoSEQ multiplex PCR. The sample carries 15,000 or so clones, approximately 94% recorded once. The time point denotes: week 3, after first cycle of checkpoint inhibitor. Prior systemic cancer therapy, immunosuppressant use and other active malignancies excluded patients. Sequencing used effector memory CD8+ T cells from blood, obtained from a patient treated with checkpoint blockade. The origin of this receptor is a human donor with melanoma.

The CDR3 DNA is TGTGCCAGCAGTGTTAGGATTAGGACTAGCGGAAATTACAATGAGCAGTTCTTC. Its translation: CASSVRIRTSGNYNEQFF. The chain joins TRBV2 to TRBJ2-1; 10 nucleotides line up with TRBD2. Germline V CDR1 and CDR2: SNHLY, FYNNEI. Trimming at V came to 4 bases and at J to 4 bases, leaving 13 bases not matched to a gene. The CDR3 length is 18 residues.